This is a list of T cell receptor beta chains from one sample in a study of T cell changes during pregnancy in multiple sclerosis. Libraries were prepared by immunoSEQ multiplex PCR; TCRdb keeps only in-frame clonotypes and omits some of them. The sample consists of approximately 100,000 clones, approximately 94% of them appearing once. The sequencing here drew on peripheral blood, taken before pregnancy. The receptor source for this set is a female donor with multiple sclerosis, enrolled in a pregnancy study. The CDR3 runs from the conserved cysteine through the conserved F or W. The order of the fields is J gene, CDR3 length, V gene, clone size, D gene, CDR3 DNA, CDR3 protein. D genes are given only for firm matches. Part of the rows lack a size; the others show once, few, many or a class for expanded clones.

TRBJ1-5,14,TRBV6-1,once,-,TGTGCCAGCCGAAGATCAGGGGACAATCAGCCCCAGCATTTT,CASRRSGDNQPQHF
TRBJ1-5,14,TRBV18,-,-,TGTGCCAGCTCACCACGTCCTGGAGATCAGCCCCAGCATTTT,CASSPRPGDQPQHF
TRBJ2-7,14,TRBV25-1,once,-,TGTGCCAGCAGTGAATATTGGGGCAGCTACGAGCAGTACTTC,CASSEYWGSYEQYF
TRBJ2-5,15,TRBV30,-,TRBD1,TGTGCCTGGAGTGTTAACAGGGGGCAACAAGAGACCCAGTACTTC,CAWSVNRGQQETQYF
TRBJ2-7,14,TRBV10-3,-,TRBD2,TGTGCCATCAGCGGGACTAGCGGCTCCTACGAGCAGTACTTC,CAISGTSGSYEQYF
TRBJ2-7,12,TRBV29-1,once,-,TGCAGCGTTGAAGAGAGCTCCTACGAGCAGTACTTC,CSVEESSYEQYF
TRBJ2-7,13,TRBV27,-,-,TGTGCCAGCGTAGCCCGGGTGGGCTACGAGCAGTACTTC,CASVARVGYEQYF
TRBJ1-4,15,TRBV5-1,-,-,TGCGCCAGCAGCCCCGGGACTAGCTTCGGAGAAAAACTGTTTTTT,CASSPGTSFGEKLFF
TRBJ1-4,15,TRBV25-1,-,-,TGTGCCAGCAGTCGTACAGGGCTCATTAATGAAAAACTGTTTTTT,CASSRTGLINEKLFF
TRBJ1-1,12,TRBV30,-,-,TGTGCCTGGAGTGACAGGAACACTGAAGCTTTCTTT,CAWSDRNTEAFF
TRBJ2-7,15,TRBV19,-,TRBD1,TGTGCCAGTAGTGTGCCCGGACAGGGGGCCGGCATGCAGTACTTC,CASSVPGQGAGMQYF
TRBJ2-6,15,TRBV6-5,-,-,TGTGCCAGCAGTAAACAGGGATCTGGGGCCAACGTCCTGACTTTC,CASSKQGSGANVLTF
TRBJ2-7,13,TRBV6-1,-,-,TGTGCCAGCAGTGAAGGACAGAGGTACGAGCAGTACTTC,CASSEGQRYEQYF
TRBJ2-1,14,TRBV19,-,-,TGTGCCAGTAGTATAACGGGACTCTACAATGAGCAGTTCTTC,CASSITGLYNEQFF
TRBJ2-7,14,TRBV7-2,-,-,TGTGCCAGCAGCTTAGGGTCGGGAACCTACGAGCAGTACTTC,CASSLGSGTYEQYF
TRBJ2-3,15,TRBV10-3,-,TRBD2,TGTGCCATCAGTGATTCGGGGGGTCCCACAGATACGCAGTATTTT,CAISDSGGPTDTQYF
TRBJ2-1,17,TRBV27,-,TRBD2,TGTGCCAGCAGACTCCCGGGACTAGCGGGATCCTACAATGAGCAGTTCTTC,CASRLPGLAGSYNEQFF
TRBJ2-7,15,TRBV11-1,-,TRBD2,TGTGCCAGCAGCTTGGGACTAGCGGTAACCTACGAGCAGTACTTC,CASSLGLAVTYEQYF
TRBJ2-1,15,TRBV6-6,once,-,TGTGCCAGCAGTTACTCGCGGAGCTCCTACAATGAGCAGTTCTTC,CASSYSRSSYNEQFF
TRBJ2-1,15,TRBV11-2,-,-,TGTGCCAGCAGCCCCAGCGGAGACTCCTACAATGAGCAGTTCTTC,CASSPSGDSYNEQFF
TRBJ2-7,14,TRBV27,-,-,TGTGCCAGCAGTTTTTCCGGGAGAGCCTACGAGCAGTACTTC,CASSFSGRAYEQYF
TRBJ2-7,14,TRBV6-5,-,-,TGTGCCAGCAGTTATGATCTCAGGGCGTACGAGCAGTACTTC,CASSYDLRAYEQYF